The clone carrying this T cell receptor beta chain appeared many times. Antigen specificity is unknown. V gave up 4 bases and J gave up 1 base; unmatched junction bases: 8. The length of the CDR3 is 16 residues. Germline V gene sequence: CDR1 MNHEY, CDR2 SVGEGT. Specified time point: newly diagnosed GD, antithyroid drugs for less than 3 months. PBMC RNA was the source of the TCR library. The patient group derived from an endocrinology department in Xi'an, China. This entry comes from a study of regulatory T cells in long-lasting Graves disease. Study observations and caveats: Whereas new patients shared about a thousand public clonotypes, persistent patients shared more, at a few thousand. Segments TRBV28, TRBJ1-2 and TRBJ2-5 showed preferential usage in persistent disease.

Arm-PCR of CDR3 regions and iRepertoire HTBI primers were used to build TCR beta libraries. A single record per CDR3 protein comes from TCRdb applying MiXCR to the multiplex PCR reads. The data show 360,000 or so distinct CDR3 sequences, about an eighth seen once. These data were likewise used in another study, on T cells in Graves' hyperthyroidism and ophthalmopathy. As that study records: First-round RT-PCR of the TCR CDR3 relied on the HTBI primer set.

V usage is TRBV6-2 or TRBV6-3 and J usage is TRBJ2-7; 9 bases fit TRBD1. The sequencing here drew on peripheral blood mononuclear cells (PBMCs), taken at new diagnosis, from a patient treated with antithyroid drugs. The TCR sequence derives from a woman aged 18-29 years with Graves disease. The CDR3 loop is CASSLYGTGTSYEQYF. For the CDR3, the DNA is TGTGCCAGCAGTTTGTATGGGACAGGGACGTCCTACGAGCAGTACTTC.